These 27 T cell receptor beta chains originate from one sample sequenced in a study of OX40 agonist ivuxolimab in advanced cancers. Only in-frame clones appear in the TCRdb table, and some are missing; sequencing was by immunoSEQ multiplex PCR. The sample includes about 61,000 clones, 70% to 90% of them seen just once. The sample was CD4+ or CD8+ T cells sorted from blood, taken in a trial of the OX40 agonist ivuxolimab. Source of these receptors: an adult with an advanced solid tumor such as melanoma, head and neck, liver or kidney cancer.

V is TRBV19 and J is TRBJ1-2; 8 nucleotides match TRBD1. This CDR3 region has 15 residues. The germline V gene has CDR1 LNHDA and CDR2 SQIVND (reference sequence). The J segment lost 3 bases and the V segment lost 5 bases, leaving 8 bases of the junction unmatched. The CDR3 DNA reads as TGTGCCAGTAGTGACCGGACAGGGTCGGACTATGGCTACACCTTC. This sequence encodes CASSDRTGSDYGYTF. Looking up the rest from reference TRBV19 and TRBJ1-2 gives the full variable domain: DGGITQSPKYLFRKEGQNVTLSCEQNLNHDAMYWYRQDPGQGLRLIYYSQIVNDFQKGDIAEGYSVSREKKESFPLTVTSAQKNPTAFYLCASSDRTGSDYGYTFGSGTRLTVV.

This chain connects TRBV28 to TRBJ2-2, with a possible D match to TRBD2 (6 bases). The CDR3 covers 15 residues. Germline loops: CDR1 MDHEN, CDR2 SYDVKM. V was cut by 7 bases and J by 2 bases, with 14 bases left in between. In nucleotides, the CDR3 is TGTGCCAGCAACCTAAGCGGGCCCAACACCGGGGAGCTGTTTTTT. Its translation: CASNLSGPNTGELFF.

The V and J genes are TRBV6-5 and TRBJ2-7; D gene ambiguous. Germline V CDR1 and CDR2: MNHEY, SVGAGI. With 6 bases removed from V and 5 bases from J, the gap between germline ends came to 11 bases. CDR3 length: 12 amino acids. The CDR3 bases are TGTGCCAGCAGCCGCCCCGGCGACGAGCAGTACTTC. As protein: CASSRPGDEQYF.

The chain is built from TRBV30 and TRBJ2-5; D not resolved. CDR3 length equals 12 residues. With 0 bases removed from V and 5 bases from J, the gap between germline ends came to 7 bases. CDR1 is GTSNPN, CDR2 SVGIG, per germline (reference sequence). CDR3 coding DNA: TGTGCCTGGAGTGTTGTAGGGGAGACCCAGTACTTC. Protein product: CAWSVVGETQYF.

V usage is TRBV6-5 and J usage is TRBJ2-2; no clear D. Germline loops: CDR1 MNHEY, CDR2 SVGAGI. The CDR3 runs to 12 residues. The V gene lost 0 bases and the J gene lost 5 bases, with 1 base spanning the gap. The CDR3 coding sequence is TGTGCCAGCAGTTACTCGACCGGGGAGCTGTTTTTT. Protein: CASSYSTGELFF.

This clone has only one observation. Sequence at one end of the junction differs from germline and may be a read error. This chain uses TRBV11-3 with TRBJ2-7, with D perhaps TRBD2 (7 bases). Germline V gene lookup returns CDR1 SGHNT and CDR2 YENEEA. The CDR3 length is 11 residues. The CDR3: CYRAGVIEQYF. The CDR3 DNA sequence: TGCTACAGGGCGGGAGTAATTGAGCAGTACTTC.

The chain recombines TRBV7-6 with TRBJ1-1; tentatively, D is TRBD1 (5 bases). Germline V gene data show CDR1 as SGHVS and CDR2 as FNYEAQ. The CDR3 is made up of 14 amino acids. Deletions cut 4 bases from V and 2 bases from J, with 11 bases between. CDR3: CASSSSTVNTEAFF. DNA of the CDR3: TGTGCCAGCAGCTCCTCGACAGTCAACACTGAAGCTTTCTTT.

This CDR3 reads CASSALQGLNTEAFF. The DNA of the CDR3 is TGTGCCAGCAGCGCTTTACAGGGGCTGAACACTGAAGCTTTCTTT. V usage is TRBV2 and J usage is TRBJ1-1, with 7 positions matching TRBD1. The CDR3 loop spans 15 amino acids. The germline V gene has CDR1 SNHLY and CDR2 FYNNEI. Trimming took 6 bases from V and 0 from J; bases not matched to a gene: 7.

The J gene is TRBJ2-5, the V gene TRBV7-6, with TRBD2 matching 10 bases. With 5 bases clipped from V and 5 bases from J, the junction kept 8 bases outside the gene matches. Germline CDR1 reads SGHVS; CDR2 reads FNYEAQ. This CDR3 has 15 amino acids. The chain's CDR3 is CASSGGAGGPETQYF. In DNA form, the CDR3 reads TGTGCCAGCAGCGGGGGAGCGGGAGGGCCGGAGACCCAGTACTTC. The complete variable domain, with remaining parts taken from reference TRBV7-6 and TRBJ2-5, reads GAGVSQSPRYKVTKRGQDVALRCDPISGHVSLYWYRQALGQGPEFLTYFNYEAQQDKSGLPNDRFSAERPEGSISTLTIQRTEQRDSAMYRCASSGGAGGPETQYFGPGTRLLVL.

The chain employs TRBV7-2 and TRBJ2-3; 8 bases align to TRBD1. Germline values: CDR1 SGHTA, CDR2 FQGNSA. The CDR3 loop spans 13 amino acids. Unmatched junction bases numbered 4, after V lost 8 bases and J lost 3 bases. The CDR3 region is CASGRGRTDTQYF. The CDR3, as DNA: TGTGCCAGCGGCAGGGGGCGAACAGATACGCAGTATTTT.

The rearrangement links TRBV2 to TRBJ2-3; weak D call: TRBD2 (5 bases). V lost 11 bases and J 2 bases, leaving 11 bases between the germline ends. The CDR3 contains 12 residues. Germline lookup yields CDR1 SNHLY and CDR2 FYNNEI. CDR3 nucleotide sequence: TGTGCCTCTGGACTTTTCACAGATACGCAGTATTTT. It specifies CASGLFTDTQYF.

The chain is built from TRBV10-2 and TRBJ1-2; D is uncertain. CDR1 and CDR2 (germline): WSHSY, SAAADI. V was clipped by 2 bases and J by 5 bases, with 9 bases between them. The CDR3 sequence is 13 residues long. CDR3 region: CASSESAAYGYTF. In DNA form, the CDR3 reads TGCGCCAGCAGTGAGAGCGCAGCTTATGGCTACACCTTC.

This clone was recorded only once. V and J are TRBV7-8 and TRBJ2-7, with 8 nucleotides matching TRBD1. Per the germline V gene, CDR1 is SGHVS and CDR2 is FQNEAQ. This CDR3 comprises 15 residues. J was trimmed by 7 bases and V by 4 bases; bases with no gene match: 12. CDR3 region: CASSSLGTGGMEQYF. The CDR3 DNA follows: TGTGCCAGCAGCTCCCTCGGGACAGGTGGAATGGAGCAGTACTTC.

J is TRBJ2-5 and V is TRBV7-2; the match to TRBD2 covers 9 bases. The CDR3 has 17 amino acids. From germline, CDR1 is SGHTA and CDR2 FQGNSA. V lost 2 bases, J lost 5 bases, and 12 bases stayed unmatched. CDR3 amino acids: CASSLHERGVRLETQYF. The DNA for the CDR3 is TGTGCCAGCAGCTTACATGAGCGGGGGGTGAGGTTGGAGACCCAGTACTTC.

The chain combines TRBV2 with TRBJ1-5; 12 nucleotides line up with TRBD1. The CDR3 sequence is 16 residues long. Germline V gives CDR1 SNHLY, CDR2 FYNNEI. Trimming cost V 8 bases and J 4 bases; bases outside gene matches: 9. The CDR3 is CASGVRDRGRNQPQHF. CDR3 DNA sequence: TGTGCCAGCGGGGTCCGGGACAGGGGGCGGAATCAGCCCCAGCATTTT.

This CDR3 reads CASGSYNSPLHF. The CDR3 DNA follows: TGTGCCAGCGGCTCCTATAATTCACCCCTCCACTTT. The gene calls are TRBV19 and TRBJ1-6; D unresolved. Per germline, CDR1 LNHDA and CDR2 SQIVND (reference sequence). The CDR3 runs 12 residues. The V end was cut by 9 bases, the J end by 0 bases, with 3 bases between.

This rearrangement joins TRBV11-1 to TRBJ1-2, with 9 bases aligning to TRBD1. This CDR3 is built from 13 residues. J lost 8 bases, V lost 4 bases, and 5 bases had no gene match. CDR1 is SGHAT, CDR2 FQDESV, per germline (reference sequence). CDR3 loop: CASSSQGAGGYTF. The CDR3, as DNA: TGTGCCAGCAGCTCACAGGGGGCTGGCGGCTACACCTTC.

This clone was counted once. The J gene is TRBJ2-3, the V gene TRBV11-2; 7 bases fit TRBD1. This CDR3 has 15 residues. J was trimmed by 0 bases and V by 3 bases; bases with no gene match: 3. Germline V gene sequence: CDR1 SGHAT, CDR2 FQNNGV. In DNA form, the CDR3 reads TGTGCCAGCAGCTTTGGACAGGTTAGCACAGATACGCAGTATTTT. This codes for CASSFGQVSTDTQYF.

The J gene is TRBJ2-3, the V gene TRBV25-1; no clear D. This CDR3 is 16 amino acids long. Germline V gene sequence: CDR1 MGHDK, CDR2 SYGVNS. The V end lost 2 bases, the J end lost 4 bases, and 16 bases lay between the germline ends. The CDR3 bases are TGTGCCAGCAGTGAAGCCCTTAGGAGCGCGCCAGATACGCAGTATTTT. Translation: CASSEALRSAPDTQYF.

The rearrangement joins TRBV6-1 to TRBJ1-6; 10 nucleotides line up with TRBD1. CDR3 length: 14 residues. Germline CDR1 and CDR2: MNHNS and SASEGT. V gave up 8 bases and J gave up 8 bases; unmatched junction bases: 6. The CDR3, as DNA: TGTGCCAGCGATATGGGACAGGGGTATTCACCCCTCCACTTT. Residues: CASDMGQGYSPLHF.

CDR3 sequence reads: CASSSGTVQDSPLHF. Written as DNA, the CDR3 is TGTGCCAGCAGTTCCGGGACAGTTCAAGATTCACCCCTCCACTTT. The V call is TRBV28, the J call TRBJ1-6; 7 nucleotides line up with TRBD1. Germline CDR1 reads MDHEN; CDR2 reads SYDVKM. Unmatched junction bases numbered 8, after V lost 4 bases and J lost 8 bases. The CDR3 is made up of 15 amino acids.

A few counts support this clone. The chain couples TRBV19 to TRBJ1-2; D ambiguous. The CDR3 has 12 amino acids. Trimming left V 4 bases short and J 5 bases short, with 8 bases between. Germline CDR1 and CDR2: LNHDA and SQIVND (reference sequence). The CDR3 region is CASSNSLYGYTF. The CDR3 DNA is TGTGCCAGTAGTAACAGCTTATATGGCTACACCTTC.

This clone came up a few times. The chain is built from TRBV29-1 and TRBJ1-2; no definite D call. CDR1 and CDR2 from the germline V gene are SQVTM and ANQGSEA. V dropped 1 base and J dropped 4 bases, with 10 bases sitting between them. The CDR3 length is 13 residues. The CDR3 DNA reads as TGCAGCGTTGAAGGGGCCAACCCCTATGGCTACACCTTC. Translating it yields CSVEGANPYGYTF.

For the CDR3, the DNA is TGTGCCAGCAGCGTAGGTTCCAGGGGAGGGGAAGAGACCCAGTACTTC. Protein product: CASSVGSRGGEETQYF. The rearrangement joins TRBV9 to TRBJ2-5, with D perhaps TRBD2 (7 bases). Trimming took off 0 bases at V and 3 bases at J, with 15 bases between the two ends. CDR1 SGDLS and CDR2 YYNGEE come from the germline V gene. The CDR3 length is 16 residues. Supplemented by reference TRBV9 and TRBJ2-5, the full variable domain reads DSGVTQTPKHLITATGQRVTLRCSPRSGDLSVYWYQQSLDQGLQFLIQYYNGEERAKGNILERFSAQQFPDLHSELNLSSLELGDSALYFCASSVGSRGGEETQYFGPGTRLLVL.

The table lists this clone with a count of one. The V gene is TRBV5-1, the J gene TRBJ1-4; D ambiguous. The CDR3 runs 18 residues. From germline, CDR1 is SGHRS and CDR2 YFSETQ. V was cut by 0 bases and J by 0 bases, with 15 bases left in between. The CDR3 nucleotides are TGCGCCAGCAGCTTGGCCTTAACGTGGGAAACAACTAATGAAAAACTGTTTTTT. Protein sequence: CASSLALTWETTNEKLFF.

The J gene is TRBJ2-7, the V gene TRBV4-3, with D hard to call. This CDR3 has 15 residues. CDR1 and CDR2 (germline): LGHNA, YSLEER. Trimming removed 0 bases at V and 1 base at J, with 10 bases between. For the CDR3, the DNA is TGCGCCAGCAGCCAAGATCTCGTCGCGTCCTACGAGCAGTACTTC. This translates into CASSQDLVASYEQYF.

This chain joins TRBV5-6 and TRBJ2-5; 10 bases line up with TRBD2. After removal of 4 bases from V and 1 base from J, the junction contained 4 bases not matched to a gene. The germline gives CDR1 SGHDT, CDR2 YYEEEE. CDR3 length equals 15 residues. CDR3 nucleotide sequence: TGTGCCAGCAGCGGAAGACTAGCGGGCCAAGAGACCCAGTACTTC. Encoded protein: CASSGRLAGQETQYF.